This TCR beta chain originates from a study of blood T cell repertoires in COVID-19. Profiling relied on immunoSEQ multiplex PCR, and the TCRdb table lists in-frame clones only, not all of them. In the table there are approximately 270,000 clones, roughly nine tenths of which are singletons. CDR1 and CDR2 from the germline V gene are SEHNR and FQNEAQ (reference sequence). The CDR3 runs 15 residues. Trimming cost V 3 bases and J 5 bases; bases outside gene matches: 9. This TCR was sampled from a woman aged 55-70 years who had recovered from COVID-19. The V and J genes are TRBV7-9 and TRBJ2-7, with 8 bases lining up with TRBD1. The sequenced sample consisted of PBMCs or T cells enriched from blood (not recorded which). CDR3 bases: TGTGCCAGCAGCTTGTCCGGGACAGGCCTCGACGAGCAGTACTTC. Its protein product is CASSLSGTGLDEQYF.